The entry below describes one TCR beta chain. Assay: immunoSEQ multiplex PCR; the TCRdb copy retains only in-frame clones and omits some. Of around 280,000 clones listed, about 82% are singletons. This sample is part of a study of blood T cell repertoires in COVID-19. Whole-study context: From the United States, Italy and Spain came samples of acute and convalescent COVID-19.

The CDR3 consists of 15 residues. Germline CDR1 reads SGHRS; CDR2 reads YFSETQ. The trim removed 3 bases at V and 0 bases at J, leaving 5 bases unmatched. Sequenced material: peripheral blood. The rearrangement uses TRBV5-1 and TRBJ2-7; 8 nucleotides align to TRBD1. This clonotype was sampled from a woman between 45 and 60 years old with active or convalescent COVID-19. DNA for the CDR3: TGCGCCAGCAGCTCTGGACAGGGAGCCTCCTACGAGCAGTACTTC. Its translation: CASSSGQGASYEQYF.